A single sample gave rise to the 13 T cell receptor beta chains below, sequenced in a study of blood T cell repertoires in COVID-19. Here immunoSEQ multiplex PCR was the method, and the copy in TCRdb shows in-frame clones only, minus some. The sample yields some 110,000 clones, 75% to 85% seen once. The sequencing sample was made of peripheral blood. The source of these receptors is a man between 60 and 70 years old with acute or convalescent COVID-19.

CDR3 sequence: CASSSGTGNQPQHF. The DNA for the CDR3 is TGCGCCAGCAGCTCTGGGACAGGCAATCAGCCCCAGCATTTT. This chain joins TRBV4-1 and TRBJ1-5, with 7 bases matching TRBD1. V gave up 5 bases and J gave up 2 bases; unmatched junction bases: 3. Germline values: CDR1 MGHRA, CDR2 YSYEKL. CDR3 size: 14 residues.

The chain links TRBV4-1 to TRBJ2-7; TRBD2 aligns across 10 bases. Germline trimming cut 6 bases from V and 3 bases from J; bases unmatched to any gene: 14. The CDR3 consists of 17 residues. Germline values: CDR1 MGHRA, CDR2 YSYEKL. CDR3 in amino acids: CASSPRTSGSNHYEQYF. The CDR3 nucleotides read TGCGCCAGCAGTCCTCGGACTAGCGGATCAAATCACTACGAGCAGTACTTC.

The chain links TRBV4-1 to TRBJ1-1; the match to TRBD1 covers 8 bases. The CDR3 is 14 residues long. V dropped 4 bases and J dropped 1; count of bases not matched to a gene: 2. The germline gives CDR1 MGHRA, CDR2 YSYEKL. CDR3 sequence reads: CASSRGQGNTEAFF. Here the CDR3 DNA reads TGCGCCAGCAGCCGTGGACAGGGGAACACTGAAGCTTTCTTT.

This chain links TRBV11-3 with TRBJ2-1, with TRBD1 matching over 7 bases. The CDR3 runs 16 residues. Trimming cost V 3 bases and J 8 bases; bases outside gene matches: 13. The V gene's germline CDR1 is SGHNT and CDR2 YENEEA. CDR3 in amino acids: CASSLRGDRADYEQFF. The CDR3 DNA reads TGTGCCAGCAGCTTGCGCGGTGACAGGGCCGATTATGAGCAGTTCTTC.

The V call is TRBV28, the J call TRBJ1-2; D uncertain. Trimming left V 5 bases short and J 3 bases short, with 7 bases between. The CDR3 is made up of 12 amino acids. Germline V CDR1 and CDR2: MDHEN, SYDVKM. The CDR3 protein is CASSQMYYGYTF. CDR3 in DNA: TGTGCCAGCAGTCAGATGTACTATGGCTACACCTTC.

The J gene is TRBJ2-1, the V gene TRBV4-3; TRBD2 agrees at 10 bases. CDR1 and CDR2 (germline): LGHNA, YSLEER. There are 16 residues in the CDR3. After removal of 1 base from V and 5 bases from J, the junction contained 5 bases not matched to a gene. The CDR3 bases are TGCGCCAGCAGCCAAGGGTCCAGCGGGAGGGACAATGAGCAGTTCTTC. Translated, it gives CASSQGSSGRDNEQFF.

This chain joins TRBV5-1 and TRBJ1-2; possible D gene TRBD1, 6 bases. Germline V gene lookup returns CDR1 SGHRS and CDR2 YFSETQ. With 9 bases removed from V and 7 bases from J, the gap between germline ends came to 25 bases. CDR3 length: 15 residues. The CDR3 protein is CATSPGPGVTLGYTF. CDR3 sequence (DNA): TGCGCCACCAGTCCGGGGCCAGGGGTTACCCTTGGCTACACCTTC.

CDR3 nucleotide sequence: TGTGCCAGCAGCTTAGGGCCAGGCACAGATACGCAGTATTTT. Translation gives CASSLGPGTDTQYF. The rearrangement joins TRBV7-2 to TRBJ2-3; D not resolved. V was cut by 1 base and J by 1 base, with 6 bases left in between. CDR1 is SGHTA, CDR2 FQGNSA, per germline. The CDR3 runs to 14 residues.

The rearrangement links TRBV28 to TRBJ2-5; possibly TRBD1 for D (6 bases). The CDR3 has 15 amino acids. V lost 3 bases, J lost 5 bases, and 16 bases lay in between. The V gene's germline CDR1 is MDHEN and CDR2 SYDVKM. CDR3 coding DNA: TGTGCCAGCAGTTTTTTGGTCAGGGGAAGTGAGACCCAGTACTTC. Encoded protein: CASSFLVRGSETQYF.

J is TRBJ1-1 and V is TRBV11-2, with unresolved D. The V gene's germline CDR1 is SGHAT and CDR2 FQNNGV. This CDR3 is built from 13 residues. V gave up 3 bases and J gave up 4 bases, with 9 bases separating them. The CDR3 is CASSFAGFTEAFF. In DNA form, the CDR3 reads TGTGCCAGCAGCTTTGCGGGATTCACTGAAGCTTTCTTT.

The genes are TRBV9 and TRBJ2-3; D gene uncertain. The germline V gene encodes CDR1 SGDLS and CDR2 YYNGEE. The CDR3 runs to 13 residues. Trimming took off 2 bases at V and 1 base at J, with 5 bases between the two ends. The CDR3 DNA sequence: TGTGCCAGCAGCGTCGTAGGCACAGATACGCAGTATTTT. Translated: CASSVVGTDTQYF.

The rearrangement links TRBV2 to TRBJ2-3; 7 nucleotides agree with TRBD1. Germline CDR1 and CDR2: SNHLY and FYNNEI. The CDR3 covers 14 residues. V lost 5 bases, J lost 5 bases, and 7 bases stayed unmatched. The CDR3: CASSYGQVGDTQYF. The DNA for the CDR3 is TGTGCCAGCAGTTACGGACAGGTGGGAGATACGCAGTATTTT.

V is TRBV6-1 and J is TRBJ1-5, with unresolved D. This CDR3 has 15 amino acids. V lost 0 bases and J 9 bases, leaving 15 bases between the germline ends. Germline V gene data show CDR1 as MNHNS and CDR2 as SASEGT. The CDR3 nucleotides read TGTGCCAGCAGTGAAGCGCTGGGCAGCCCATCGCCCCAGCATTTT. Encoded protein: CASSEALGSPSPQHF.